This T cell receptor (beta chain) was found in a study of blood T cell repertoires in COVID-19. CDR1 and CDR2 (germline): MNHEY, SMNVEV (reference sequence). Trimming stripped 1 base from V and 2 bases from J, with 15 bases between. The CDR3 is 18 amino acids. The data were produced by immunoSEQ multiplex PCR, yet TCRdb's version contains in-frame clones alone and is incomplete. Here the sample spans 320,000 or so clones, 89% being singletons. The chain uses TRBV27 and TRBJ2-6; a weak D match, TRBD1 (5 bases). The sequence derives from a man aged 60 to 69 who had recovered from COVID-19. The sample was PBMCs or T cells enriched from blood (not recorded which). DNA of the CDR3: TGTGCCAGCAGTTTATTTGGGCAGGGCGGACCTGGGGCCAACGTCCTGACTTTC. Protein sequence: CASSLFGQGGPGANVLTF.